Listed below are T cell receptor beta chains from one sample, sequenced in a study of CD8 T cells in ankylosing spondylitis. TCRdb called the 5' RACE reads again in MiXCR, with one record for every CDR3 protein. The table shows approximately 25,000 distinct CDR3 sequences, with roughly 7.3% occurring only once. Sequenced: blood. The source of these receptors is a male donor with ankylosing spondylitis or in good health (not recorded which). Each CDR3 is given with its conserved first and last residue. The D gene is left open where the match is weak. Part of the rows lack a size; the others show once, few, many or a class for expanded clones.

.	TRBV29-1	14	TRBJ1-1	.	CSVNIGFLNTEAFF	TGCAGCGTAAACATCGGCTTTCTGAACACTGAAGCTTTCTTT
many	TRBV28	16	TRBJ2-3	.	CASRKRTGGRTDTQYF	TGTGCCAGCAGGAAGCGAACCGGGGGGCGCACAGATACGCAGTATTTT
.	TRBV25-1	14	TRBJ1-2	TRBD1	CASSGTDPNYGYTF	TGTGCCAGCAGCGGGACAGATCCTAACTATGGCTACACCTTC
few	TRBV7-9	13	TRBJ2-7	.	CASSLASSYEQYF	TGTGCCAGCAGCCTAGCGAGCTCCTACGAGCAGTACTTC
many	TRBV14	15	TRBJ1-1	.	CASSHPGLRSGGAFF	TGTGCCAGCAGCCACCCGGGACTCCGCTCGGGGGGAGCTTTCTTT
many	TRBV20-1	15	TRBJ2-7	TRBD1	CSASYPDRSSYEQYF	TGCAGTGCTTCTTACCCGGACAGGAGCTCCTACGAGCAGTACTTC
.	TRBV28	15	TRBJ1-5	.	CASKGQGNSNQPQHF	TGTGCCAGTAAAGGGCAGGGTAATTCCAATCAGCCCCAGCATTTT
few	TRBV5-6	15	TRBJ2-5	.	CASSPEGPIQETQYF	TGTGCCAGCAGCCCGGAGGGGCCCATCCAAGAGACCCAGTACTTC
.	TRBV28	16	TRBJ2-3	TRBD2	CASSWGLAVTTDTQYF	TGTGCCAGCAGTTGGGGACTAGCGGTTACCACAGATACGCAGTATTTT
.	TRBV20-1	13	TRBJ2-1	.	CSAIRATNNEQFF	TGCAGTGCTATAAGGGCTACCAACAATGAGCAGTTCTTC
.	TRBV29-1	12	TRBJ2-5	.	CSVAGAQETQYF	TGCAGCGTTGCGGGGGCCCAAGAGACCCAGTACTTC
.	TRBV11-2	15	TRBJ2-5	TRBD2	CASSFAGGDQETQYF	TGTGCCAGCAGCTTCGCGGGAGGCGACCAAGAGACCCAGTACTTC
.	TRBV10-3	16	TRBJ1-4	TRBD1	CAISDPRQGIGEKLFF	TGTGCCATCAGCGATCCCCGACAGGGTATTGGCGAAAAACTGTTTTTT
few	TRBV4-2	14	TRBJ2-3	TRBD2	CASRGGPKVDTQYF	TGTGCCAGCCGGGGGGGCCCCAAGGTGGATACGCAGTATTTT
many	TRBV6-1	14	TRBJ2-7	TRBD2	CASSVLLAGAEQYF	TGTGCCAGCAGTGTCCTACTAGCGGGAGCAGAGCAGTACTTC
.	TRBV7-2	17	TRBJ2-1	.	CASSWTGAKNSYNEQFF	TGTGCCAGCAGCTGGACCGGGGCCAAAAACTCCTACAATGAGCAGTTCTTC
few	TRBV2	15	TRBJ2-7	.	CASSPSSQTVYEQYF	TGTGCCAGCAGTCCCTCTAGTCAGACAGTATACGAGCAGTACTTC
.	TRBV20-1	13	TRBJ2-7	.	CSAAGTVSYEQYF	TGCAGTGCCGCCGGGACTGTAAGCTACGAGCAGTACTTC
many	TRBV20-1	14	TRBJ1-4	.	CSVTDGGTGEKLFF	TGCAGTGTTACCGACGGGGGGACTGGTGAAAAACTGTTTTTT
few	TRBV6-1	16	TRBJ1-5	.	CASSGGKPISNQPQHF	TGTGCCAGCAGTGGCGGGAAGCCCATTAGCAATCAGCCCCAGCATTTT
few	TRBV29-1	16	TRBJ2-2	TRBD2	CSVSGTSGSEAGELFF	TGCAGCGTTTCCGGGACTAGCGGGAGTGAGGCCGGGGAGCTGTTTTTT
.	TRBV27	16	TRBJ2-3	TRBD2	CASSLYAGGPTDTQYF	TGTGCCAGCAGTTTATACGCGGGGGGGCCTACAGATACGCAGTATTTT
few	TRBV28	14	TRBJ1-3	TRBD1	CASLTGGAGNTIYF	TGTGCCAGCCTTACAGGGGGTGCTGGAAACACCATATATTTT
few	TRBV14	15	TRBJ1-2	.	CASSQDLGGRNGYTF	TGTGCCAGCAGCCAAGATCTTGGGGGAAGGAATGGCTACACCTTC
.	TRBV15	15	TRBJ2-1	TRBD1	CATSRDTGEHNEQFF	TGTGCCACCAGCAGAGACACAGGGGAGCACAATGAGCAGTTCTTC
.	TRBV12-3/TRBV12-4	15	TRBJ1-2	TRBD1	CASTPGLGTGLRYTF	TGTGCCAGCACCCCCGGGTTGGGGACAGGGTTACGCTACACCTTC
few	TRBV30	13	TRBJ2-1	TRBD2	CAWSTGLLAGYSF	TGTGCCTGGAGTACTGGACTATTAGCGGGATACTCATTC
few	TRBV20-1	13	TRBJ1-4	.	CSASPGFNEKLFF	TGCAGTGCTAGCCCTGGGTTCAATGAAAAACTGTTTTTT
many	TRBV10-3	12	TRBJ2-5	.	CAISDREETQYF	TGTGCCATCAGTGACAGGGAGGAGACCCAGTACTTC
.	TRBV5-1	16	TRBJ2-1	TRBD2	CASSPSVAGGLNEQFF	TGCGCCAGCAGCCCATCGGTGGCGGGAGGGCTCAATGAGCAGTTCTTC
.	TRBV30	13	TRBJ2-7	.	CAWSVSNPYEQYF	TGTGCCTGGAGTGTTTCGAATCCCTACGAGCAGTACTTC
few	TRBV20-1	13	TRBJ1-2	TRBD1	CRSTGGGNYGYTF	TGCAGAAGTACAGGGGGCGGTAACTATGGCTACACCTTC
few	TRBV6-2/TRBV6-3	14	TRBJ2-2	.	CASSLQQGTGELFF	TGTGCCAGCAGCCTACAGCAGGGGACCGGGGAGCTGTTTTTT
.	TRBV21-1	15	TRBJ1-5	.	CASSRDRGTNQPQHF	TGTGCCAGCAGCCGGGACAGGGGTACGAATCAGCCCCAGCATTTT
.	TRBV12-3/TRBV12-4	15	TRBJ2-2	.	CASSLRVPGAGELFF	TGTGCCAGCAGTTTAAGAGTCCCGGGGGCCGGGGAGCTGTTTTTT
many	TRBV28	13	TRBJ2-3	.	CASKNRVTDTQYF	TGTGCCAGCAAGAACAGGGTCACAGATACGCAGTATTTT
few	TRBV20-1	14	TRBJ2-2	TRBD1	CSAPRQGGTGELFF	TGCAGTGCTCCACGACAGGGGGGCACCGGGGAGCTGTTTTTT
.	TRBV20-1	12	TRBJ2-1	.	CSVGTAFDWQFF	TGCAGTGTCGGGACTGCCTTCGATTGGCAGTTCTTC
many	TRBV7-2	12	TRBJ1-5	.	CASSQTGQPQHF	TGTGCCAGCAGCCAAACCGGGCAGCCCCAGCATTTT
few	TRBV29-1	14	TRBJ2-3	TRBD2	CSAGLAGASDTQYF	TGCAGCGCAGGACTAGCGGGAGCCTCAGATACGCAGTATTTT
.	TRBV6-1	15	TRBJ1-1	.	CASSPMGWGNTEAFF	TGTGCCAGCAGCCCTATGGGGTGGGGGAACACTGAAGCTTTCTTT
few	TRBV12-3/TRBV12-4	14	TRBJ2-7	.	CASSRDRSSYEQYF	TGTGCCAGCAGTCGGGACCGAAGCTCCTACGAGCAGTACTTC
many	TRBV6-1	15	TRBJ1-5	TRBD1	CASSRQGDSNQPQHF	TGTGCCAGCAGCAGACAGGGAGACAGCAATCAGCCCCAGCATTTT
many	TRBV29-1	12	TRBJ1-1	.	CSAAERGTEAFF	TGCAGCGCCGCGGAACGGGGCACTGAAGCTTTCTTT
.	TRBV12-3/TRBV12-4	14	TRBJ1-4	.	CASRWGVNNEKLFF	TGTGCCAGCAGATGGGGTGTAAATAATGAAAAACTGTTTTTT
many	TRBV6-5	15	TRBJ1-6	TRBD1	CASSYQGGYNSPLHF	TGTGCCAGCAGTTACCAGGGGGGCTATAATTCACCCCTCCACTTT
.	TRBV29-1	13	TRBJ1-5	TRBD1	CSVATGGNQPQHF	TGCAGCGTAGCGACAGGGGGCAATCAGCCCCAGCATTTT
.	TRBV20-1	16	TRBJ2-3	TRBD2	CSARDDLAGDLDTQYF	TGCAGTGCTAGAGATGATCTAGCGGGAGATTTAGATACGCAGTATTTT
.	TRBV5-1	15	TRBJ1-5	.	CASSITGLSNQPQHF	TGCGCCAGCAGCATCACAGGGCTTAGCAATCAGCCCCAGCATTTT
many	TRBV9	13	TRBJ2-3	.	CASSIASTDTQYF	TGTGCCAGCAGTATAGCCAGCACAGATACGCAGTATTTT